This T cell receptor beta chain is drawn from a study of T-cell reconstitution after alpha-beta-depleted transplantation in children. Preparing the TCRbeta library involved the use of unique molecular identifiers. TCRdb ran MiXCR on the PCR reads and lists one entry per CDR3 protein. The sample lists a few hundred thousand distinct CDR3 sequences, roughly 18% seen once, with 3.3% in the top ten. This clonotype was seen a few times. Germline CDR1 is SGHVT and CDR2 is SQSDAQ. The V end lost 0 bases, the J end lost 3 bases, and 15 bases lay between the germline ends. The length of the CDR3 is 17 residues.

The sequences come from PBMCs from the stem cell graft donor, collected from the stem cell graft. J is TRBJ2-1 and V is TRBV7-4; perhaps TRBD2 as D (5 bases). This clonotype originated in a human donor who donated a stem cell graft to a child with acute lymphoblastic leukemia. CDR3 amino acids: CASSLASGWTDYNEQFF. For the CDR3, the DNA is TGTGCCAGCAGCTTAGCCTCGGGGTGGACGGACTACAATGAGCAGTTCTTC.